This TCR beta chain emerged from a study of regulatory T cells in long-lasting Graves disease. The CDR3 runs 14 residues. Trimming left V 2 bases short and J 2 bases short, with 9 bases between. Looked up from germline, CDR1 is MDHEN and CDR2 is SYDVKM. Described time point: newly diagnosed GD, antithyroid drugs for less than 3 months. There was RNA extracted from PBMCs, and the TCR library was made from it. Patients of an endocrinology department in Xi'an, China, were included. EDTA tubes were used for drawing approximately 8.4 milliliters of peripheral blood. Arm-PCR of CDR3 regions with iRepertoire HTBI primers generated TCR beta libraries. TCRdb itself ran the multiplex PCR reads through MiXCR, one entry per CDR3 protein. The table has over 500,000 distinct CDR3 sequences, about 15% seen once. This clonotype has a count of ten or more. These data were also reused for a study on T cells in Graves' hyperthyroidism and ophthalmopathy. That report notes: Using the HTBI primer set, a first-round RT-PCR was run on the TCR CDR3.

Sequencing was performed on peripheral blood mononuclear cells (PBMCs), taken at new diagnosis, from a patient treated with antithyroid drugs. This TCR was sampled from a man between 18 and 35 years old with Graves disease. V and J are TRBV28 and TRBJ2-5; D ambiguous. The chain's CDR3 is CASSLGEQQETQYF. The CDR3 nucleotides read TGTGCCAGCAGTTTAGGAGAACAGCAAGAGACCCAGTACTTC.